This entry concerns a single TCR beta chain. Its specificity is not known. These data come from a study of identical twins. Study-wide results and caveats: The authors drew conclusions from cross-sectional statistical analysis rather than following the same donors. While abundant cord blood beta clonotypes carried fewer insertions, memory repertoires showed no such pattern.

CDR1 SEHNR and CDR2 FQNEAQ come from the germline V gene (reference sequence). The CDR3 spans 14 residues. Trimming shortened V by 8 bases and J by 3 bases, and 14 bases separated the two germline ends. A universal primer site was created by template switching, with the cDNA bearing unique molecular identifiers. From the 5' RACE reads, TCRdb called clonotypes with MiXCR, one entry per CDR3 protein. The table lists about 530,000 distinct CDR3 sequences, nearly 15% of them singletons. These data also formed part of another study, on yellow fever vaccine responses in identical twins.

This sequence joins TRBV7-9 and TRBJ1-5; the D is unclear. This clonotype originated in a woman aged 18-30 years in good health. Sequencing was carried out using CD4+ T cells sorted from blood. CDR3 DNA sequence: TGTGCCAGCGGAACGGGTTACTCCAATCAGCCCCAGCATTTT. It codes for CASGTGYSNQPQHF.